There are many counts of the clone carrying this TCR beta chain. The antigen remains unidentified. This record comes from a study of metastatic and nonmetastatic thyroid tumors. Study-level results: Malignant thyroid tumors reportedly had TCR beta diversity that was significantly higher than in benign nodules, in blood and tumor.

Original processing notes: A distant-metastasis classifier for papillary thyroid cancer was built using CDR3 differences across clinicopathological groups. TCRdb reassembled clones from the PCR reads with MiXCR. These V and J calls derive from TCRdb rather than the authors' analysis. The data contain 35,000 to 45,000 clones, 20% to 25% of them seen just once; the ten biggest clones take up less than 20%. Germline V gene sequence: CDR1 SGHTA, CDR2 FQGNSA. CDR3 size: 13 residues. Losses at the gene ends were 10 bases for V and 4 bases for J; bases not matched to a gene: 3. The entire patient cohort was treatment-naive prior to thyroid surgery.

Material: blood. The chain is built from TRBV7-2 and TRBJ2-5; 13 bases line up with TRBD2. The TCR was taken from a female donor with papillary thyroid cancer or a benign thyroid nodule (not recorded which). Some clones in this sample may be carry-over from other donors' samples. CDR3 nucleotide sequence: TGTGCCACCGGACTAGCGGGAGTAGAGACCCAGTACTTC. Amino acids: CATGLAGVETQYF.